Below, 31 T cell receptor beta chains from the same sample are listed, as sequenced in a study of blood T cell repertoires in COVID-19. Clones were sequenced by immunoSEQ multiplex PCR, and TCRdb holds only the in-frame ones, with some missing. Found here are roughly 71,000 clones, 80% to 85% of them singletons; the top ten hold around 9.5%. The sample taken for sequencing was peripheral blood. These receptors came from a man between 45 and 60 years old with active COVID-19.

The count of this clone is one. This sequence joins TRBV5-6 and TRBJ2-7; D is ambiguous. The CDR3 covers 15 residues. Germline lookup yields CDR1 SGHDT and CDR2 YYEEEE. Trimming pared 2 bases from V and 2 bases from J, leaving 14 bases between. This CDR3 reads CASSFPYPQPYEQYF. The CDR3, as DNA: TGTGCCAGCAGCTTCCCTTACCCACAGCCCTACGAGCAGTACTTC.

This chain uses TRBV11-2 with TRBJ1-2; D is perhaps TRBD1 (5 bases). Germline lookup yields CDR1 SGHAT and CDR2 FQNNGV. CDR3 length equals 13 residues. V was clipped by 4 bases and J by 4 bases, with 10 bases between them. The CDR3: CASSSEGSYGYTF. In DNA, the CDR3 is TGTGCCAGCAGCTCGGAGGGGAGCTATGGCTACACCTTC.

This clone was detected only a few times. CDR3 sequence (DNA): TGTGCCAGCAGTTACCCCGGGACAGGGGTTATCCACTTT. Its protein is CASSYPGTGVIHF. V gene TRBV6-5 combines with J gene TRBJ1-6; 10 bases align to TRBD1. V dropped 2 bases and J dropped 17; count of bases not matched to a gene: 6. The CDR3 consists of 13 residues. Germline loops: CDR1 MNHEY, CDR2 SVGAGI.

The chain is built from TRBV6-1 and TRBJ1-2; the D is unclear. This CDR3 region has 14 residues. The V end lost 1 base, the J end lost 4 bases, and 10 bases lay between the germline ends. Germline V CDR1 and CDR2: MNHNS, SASEGT. This CDR3 is CASSEGSGVYGYTF. CDR3 DNA sequence: TGTGCCAGCAGTGAAGGCTCAGGCGTCTATGGCTACACCTTC.

The CDR3 DNA sequence: TGTGCCAGCAGATCATGGGGGGCGGGGGACGAGCAGTACTTC. Its translation: CASRSWGAGDEQYF. The V and J genes are TRBV2 and TRBJ2-7; a possible D gene is TRBD2 (7 bases). V was clipped by 6 bases and J by 5 bases, with 17 bases between them. CDR1 SNHLY and CDR2 FYNNEI come from the germline V gene. The CDR3 runs to 14 residues.

The rearrangement joins TRBV30 to TRBJ2-5; 14 bases match TRBD2. This CDR3 contains 16 residues. CDR1 and CDR2 (germline): GTSNPN, SVGIG (reference sequence). V shed 4 bases, J shed 4 bases, and the junction held 8 bases outside the gene matches. CDR3 amino acids: CAWTLGTSGGPETQYF. DNA for the CDR3: TGTGCCTGGACCCTAGGGACTAGCGGGGGCCCAGAGACCCAGTACTTC.

This rearrangement joins TRBV19 to TRBJ2-3; 8 bases are a match to TRBD2. This CDR3 spans 19 amino acids. CDR1 and CDR2 from the germline V gene are LNHDA and SQIVND (reference sequence). With 6 bases clipped from V and 9 bases from J, the junction kept 26 bases outside the gene matches. The CDR3 nucleotides are TGTGCCAGTAGCTTTGGGGTACGAACTAGCGGTCGTAACTTAGGGACGCAGTATTTT. It codes for CASSFGVRTSGRNLGTQYF.

The rearrangement joins TRBV14 to TRBJ2-5; possible D gene TRBD1, 5 bases. Germline CDR1 reads SGHDN; CDR2 reads FVKESK. V gave up 8 bases and J gave up 2 bases, with 12 bases separating them. The CDR3 consists of 13 residues. The CDR3: CASPGFLQETQYF. In nucleotides, the CDR3 is TGTGCCAGCCCAGGGTTTCTTCAAGAGACCCAGTACTTC.

The CDR3 loop reads CASSQGGRGITDTQYF. CDR3 DNA: TGTGCCAGCAGCCAAGGTGGCAGGGGAATTACAGATACGCAGTATTTT. The V and J genes are TRBV3-1 (or the pseudogene TRBV3-2) and TRBJ2-3, with D tentatively TRBD1 (6 bases). CDR3 length equals 16 residues. Trimming took 1 base from V and 3 from J, leaving 14 bases between them. Germline V gene lookup returns CDR1 LGHDT and CDR2 YNNKEL (reference sequence).

V is TRBV11-2 and J is TRBJ2-1; a weak D match, TRBD2 (6 bases). The CDR3 extends over 15 amino acids. V lost 2 bases to trimming and J lost 9 bases, with 17 bases between them. Germline assignment: CDR1 SGHAT and CDR2 FQNNGV. CDR3 DNA sequence: TGTGCCAGCAGCTTAAGGGCGGGCGGGATAGGTGAGCAGTTCTTC. Its protein is CASSLRAGGIGEQFF.

The chain links TRBV19 to TRBJ1-4; D might be TRBD1 (5 bases). Trimming took 8 bases from V and 8 from J, leaving 21 bases between them. The CDR3 covers 15 residues. Germline V gene data show CDR1 as LNHDA and CDR2 as SQIVND (reference sequence). CDR3 sequence: CASGVSGAGREKLFF. DNA of the CDR3: TGTGCCAGTGGGGTTTCTGGGGCCGGAAGGGAAAAACTGTTTTTT.

This clone came up once. The gene calls are TRBV7-2 and TRBJ2-3, with TRBD2 matching over 10 bases. CDR1 and CDR2 from the germline V gene are SGHTA and FQGNSA. This CDR3 contains 15 residues. With V trimmed by 5 bases and J by 2 bases, 4 bases remained unmatched. Here the CDR3 reads CASSLGLAYTDTQYF. The CDR3 region has the DNA TGTGCCAGCAGCCTGGGACTAGCGTACACAGATACGCAGTATTTT.

The table lists this clone with a few counts. This chain connects TRBV2 to TRBJ1-1; D is possibly TRBD1 (6 bases). Germline values: CDR1 SNHLY, CDR2 FYNNEI. This CDR3 spans 12 amino acids. The V end lost 7 bases, the J end lost 5 bases, and 11 bases lay between the germline ends. The CDR3 coding sequence is TGTGCCAGCAACCAGGGGAGTACTGAAGCTTTCTTT. As protein: CASNQGSTEAFF.

This chain links TRBV7-9 with TRBJ2-1, with D possibly matching TRBD2 (5 bases). The CDR3 spans 15 residues. Germline V CDR1 and CDR2: SEHNR, FQNEAQ (reference sequence). V gave up 6 bases and J gave up 7 bases, with 19 bases separating them. CDR3 nucleotide sequence: TGTGCCAGCAGTAACGAGGGCACAGCAGAAAATGAGCAGTTCTTC. This encodes CASSNEGTAENEQFF. Complete variable domain (other parts from reference TRBV7-9 and TRBJ2-1): DTGVSQNPRHKITKRGQNVTFRCDPISEHNRLYWYRQTLGQGPEFLTYFQNEAQLEKSRLLSDRFSAERPKGSFSTLEIQRTEQGDSAMYLCASSNEGTAENEQFFGPGTRLTVL.

This chain joins TRBV9 and TRBJ1-3; no definite D call. Germline CDR1 is SGDLS and CDR2 is YYNGEE. This CDR3 is built from 14 residues. Trimming removed 0 bases from V and 15 bases from J, with 19 bases in between. CDR3 sequence: CASSVGTFGLRQYF. The CDR3 DNA reads TGTGCCAGCAGCGTAGGGACTTTTGGTCTCCGCCAATATTTT. The full variable domain, rest sourced from reference TRBV9 and TRBJ1-3, is DSGVTQTPKHLITATGQRVTLRCSPRSGDLSVYWYQQSLDQGLQFLIQYYNGEERAKGNILERFSAQQFPDLHSELNLSSLELGDSALYFCASSVGTFGLRQYFGEGSWLTVV.

In its sample, this clone was seen once. V is TRBV2 and J is TRBJ1-1, with 11 bases that match TRBD1. The germline CDR1 and CDR2 sequences are SNHLY and FYNNEI. Trimming removed 10 bases from V and 4 bases from J; junction bases left unmatched: 11. The CDR3 runs 15 residues. The CDR3 coding sequence is TGTGCCATACCGGGGACAGGGGGTAAGGGCACTGAAGCTTTCTTT. Encoded protein: CAIPGTGGKGTEAFF.

V gene TRBV6-2 or TRBV6-3 combines with J gene TRBJ2-1; TRBD2 agrees at 9 bases. Germline-derived CDR1 and CDR2 are MNHEY and SVGEGT. The CDR3 has 17 residues. V shed 2 bases, J shed 0 bases, and the junction held 5 bases outside the gene matches. CDR3 in amino acids: CASSYRPSGASYNEQFF. The CDR3 DNA follows: TGTGCCAGCAGTTACCGACCTAGCGGGGCCTCCTACAATGAGCAGTTCTTC.

This chain uses TRBV2 with TRBJ1-2; D gene unclear. V lost 9 bases and J lost 8, with 13 bases in between. This CDR3 has 11 residues. Germline CDR1 and CDR2: SNHLY and FYNNEI. The DNA for the CDR3 is TGTGCCAGAGGCGGACTATGGGGCTACACCTTC. Its protein is CARGGLWGYTF.

The chain carries TRBV29-1 and TRBJ2-3, with a possible D match to TRBD1 (6 bases). The CDR3 is made up of 15 amino acids. CDR1 and CDR2 from the germline V gene are SQVTM and ANQGSEA. As DNA, the CDR3 is TGCAGTGTAGGGGGAGACGCCTTCTACACAGATACGCAGTATTTT. This gives the protein CSVGGDAFYTDTQYF.

The rearrangement uses TRBV19 and TRBJ2-3; TRBD2 might be the D (5 bases). The V gene lost 3 bases and the J gene lost 8 bases, with 9 bases spanning the gap. Germline V gives CDR1 LNHDA, CDR2 SQIVND (reference sequence). The CDR3 runs 12 residues. CDR3 sequence: CASSIPGLTQYF. For the CDR3, the DNA is TGTGCCAGTAGTATCCCAGGACTTACGCAGTATTTT.

The chain couples TRBV7-9 to TRBJ2-5; 7 bases are shared with TRBD2. Germline loops: CDR1 SEHNR, CDR2 FQNEAQ (reference sequence). V was clipped by 4 bases and J by 6 bases; unmatched bases: 8. The CDR3 spans 14 residues. This chain's CDR3 is CASSSVGEGKTQYF. CDR3 DNA: TGTGCCAGCAGCTCCGTAGGGGAGGGGAAGACCCAGTACTTC. The whole variable domain, filled in from reference TRBV7-9 and TRBJ2-5, reads DTGVSQNPRHKITKRGQNVTFRCDPISEHNRLYWYRQTLGQGPEFLTYFQNEAQLEKSRLLSDRFSAERPKGSFSTLEIQRTEQGDSAMYLCASSSVGEGKTQYFGPGTRLLVL.

The sample holds a few counts of this clone. The chain couples TRBV7-9 to TRBJ2-3; 9 bases align to TRBD1. The germline V gene has CDR1 SEHNR and CDR2 FQNEAQ (reference sequence). With 5 bases clipped from V and 3 bases from J, the junction kept 6 bases outside the gene matches. The CDR3 totals 15 residues. The CDR3 nucleotides are TGTGCCAGCAGCCTACAGACAGGGGGAACAGATACGCAGTATTTT. Translated: CASSLQTGGTDTQYF.

The genes are TRBV30 and TRBJ2-5, with TRBD2 matching over 7 bases. V trimming: 0 bases; J trimming: 5 bases; junction bases outside the gene matches: 0. Germline V gene sequence: CDR1 GTSNPN, CDR2 SVGIG (reference sequence). There are 12 residues in the CDR3. The CDR3 sequence: CAWSVGGETQYF. DNA of the CDR3: TGTGCCTGGAGTGTGGGAGGGGAGACCCAGTACTTC.

The rearrangement links TRBV5-4 to TRBJ2-5, with D perhaps matching TRBD2 (5 bases). The V gene lost 4 bases and the J gene lost 3 bases, with 16 bases spanning the gap. This CDR3 spans 15 amino acids. The germline gives CDR1 SGHNT, CDR2 YYREEE (reference sequence). DNA of the CDR3: TGTGCCAGCAGCCCCGGAGGCAGACCAAAAGAGACCCAGTACTTC. Translated, it gives CASSPGGRPKETQYF.

The chain has TRBV9 and TRBJ2-5, with 11 nucleotides matching TRBD1. V trimming: 7 bases; J trimming: 5 bases; junction bases outside the gene matches: 7. Germline-derived CDR1 and CDR2 are SGDLS and YYNGEE. This CDR3 has 14 residues. CDR3: CASGSDRGLETQYF. The DNA of the CDR3 is TGTGCCAGCGGGTCGGACAGGGGGCTTGAGACCCAGTACTTC.

The chain uses TRBV6-1 and TRBJ1-3; D not certain. Per the germline V gene, CDR1 is MNHNS and CDR2 is SASEGT. This CDR3 has 15 amino acids. Trimming removed 0 bases from V and 0 bases from J, with 6 bases in between. CDR3 region: CASSEAPSSGNTIYF. The CDR3 DNA reads as TGTGCCAGCAGTGAAGCGCCCAGCTCTGGAAACACCATATATTTT.

This chain uses TRBV30 with TRBJ1-6; 7 positions agree with TRBD1. Germline CDR1 GTSNPN, CDR2 SVGIG (reference sequence). This CDR3 comprises 12 residues. The CDR3 loop is CAWDRTNSPLHF. The CDR3 region has the DNA TGTGCATGGGACAGAACTAATTCACCCCTCCACTTT.

The rearrangement links TRBV5-6 to TRBJ2-5; 8 bases align to TRBD2. The J segment lost 5 bases and the V segment lost 0 bases, leaving 3 bases of the junction unmatched. CDR1 is SGHDT and CDR2 is YYEEEE in the germline V gene. The CDR3 runs to 14 residues. The CDR3 region is CASSLGSGGETQYF. In nucleotides, the CDR3 is TGTGCCAGCAGCTTGGGAAGCGGGGGTGAGACCCAGTACTTC.

This chain uses TRBV19 with TRBJ2-1; D is unresolved. Germline CDR1 LNHDA, CDR2 SQIVND (reference sequence). Trimming pared 2 bases from V and 3 bases from J, leaving 8 bases between. This CDR3 comprises 14 residues. CDR3 in amino acids: CASSISQVYNEQFF. The CDR3 DNA follows: TGTGCCAGTAGTATAAGCCAGGTCTACAATGAGCAGTTCTTC.

The CDR3 DNA is TGTGCCAGCAGCTCTCTCGGGGACTCCTATAATTCACCCCTCCACTTT. Protein: CASSSLGDSYNSPLHF. V is TRBV7-8 and J is TRBJ1-6; D is ambiguous. Germline lookup yields CDR1 SGHVS and CDR2 FQNEAQ. The CDR3 covers 16 residues. Trimming removed 4 bases at V and 0 bases at J, with 10 bases between.

The chain carries TRBV5-4 and TRBJ2-1; 7 bases match TRBD1. Trimming at V came to 3 bases and at J to 0 bases, leaving 12 bases not matched to a gene. CDR3 length equals 18 residues. CDR1 is SGHNT and CDR2 is YYREEE in the germline V gene (reference sequence). DNA of the CDR3: TGTGCCAGCAGCTCCAGGGGTGGGGGACAGAGCTCCTACAATGAGCAGTTCTTC. Translated, it gives CASSSRGGGQSSYNEQFF.